The present TCR beta chain was sequenced within a study of long-term antiretroviral therapy in people with HIV. Per donor, at least one pre-ART and at least two post-ART PBMC samples were obtained. Germline V gives CDR1 GTSNPN, CDR2 SVGIG (reference sequence). Deletions cut 4 bases from V and 4 bases from J, with 16 bases between. The CDR3 runs 15 residues. Runs used v3.0 of the immunoSEQ assay and were done at survey level. This table comes from immunoSEQ multiplex PCR, and its TCRdb copy is limited to in-frame clones, with some not included. The sample includes 30,000 or so clones, roughly 93% of them seen just once.

The sequenced sample was unsorted PBMCs, obtained approximately 6.5 years after starting antiretroviral therapy. This chain joins TRBV30 and TRBJ1-4; D unclear. The sequence derives from a woman between 40 and 50 years old with HIV. CDR3 DNA sequence: TGTGCCTGGACCCCCGGCGGACTTGGTAATGAAAAACTGTTTTTT. Residues: CAWTPGGLGNEKLFF.